This T cell receptor (beta chain) was obtained from a study of blood T cell repertoires in COVID-19. Germline CDR1 and CDR2: SGHTS and YDEGEE. The CDR3 sequence is 15 residues long. V was cut by 5 bases and J by 5 bases, with 16 bases left in between. In the study's own analysis: Reference gene primer amplification in the assay estimated nucleated cell counts. The protocol was immunoSEQ multiplex PCR, while the TCRdb copy is restricted to in-frame clones and leaves out a portion. V and J calls and clone size are as listed in that table; D and trimming were resolved from the DNA. The sample holds about 270,000 clones, under 95% seen once.

The receptor's source is a woman aged 40-49 years with acute COVID-19. The chain has TRBV5-8 and TRBJ2-2; weak D call: TRBD1 (6 bases). Sequenced input: PBMCs or T cells enriched from blood (not recorded which). The CDR3 nucleotides read TGTGCCAGCAGTTCCGGGACACAGAAAACCGGGGAGCTGTTTTTT. This gives the protein CASSSGTQKTGELFF. Supplemented by reference TRBV5-8 and TRBJ2-2, the full variable domain reads EAGVTQSPTHLIKTRGQQATLRCSPISGHTSVYWYQQALGLGLQFLLWYDEGEERNRGNFPPRFSGRQFPNYSSELNVNALELEDSALYLCASSSGTQKTGELFFGEGSRLTVL.